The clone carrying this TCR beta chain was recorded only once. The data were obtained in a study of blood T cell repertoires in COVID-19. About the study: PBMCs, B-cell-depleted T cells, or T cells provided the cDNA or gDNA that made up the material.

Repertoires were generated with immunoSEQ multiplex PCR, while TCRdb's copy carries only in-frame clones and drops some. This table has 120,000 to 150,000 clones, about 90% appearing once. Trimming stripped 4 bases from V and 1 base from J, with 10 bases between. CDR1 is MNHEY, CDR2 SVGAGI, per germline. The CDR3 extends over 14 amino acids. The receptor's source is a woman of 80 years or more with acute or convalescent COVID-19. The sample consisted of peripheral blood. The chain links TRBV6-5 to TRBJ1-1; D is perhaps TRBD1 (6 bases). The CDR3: CASSLTGKNTEAFF. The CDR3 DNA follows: TGTGCCAGCAGTTTAACAGGGAAGAACACTGAAGCTTTCTTT.